What follows is one TCR beta chain and its context. The antigen remains unidentified. The sample comes from a study of PD-1 blockade in mismatch repair-deficient tumors. PCR or immunohistochemistry showed mismatch repair deficiency in every enrolled patient. TCRs were sequenced from three patients responding to pembrolizumab. Overall study findings and caveats: Tumor-resident clones, often undetectable pretreatment in blood, expanded then contracted after pembrolizumab.

Sequencing was performed with immunoSEQ multiplex PCR; in TCRdb, only in-frame clones are kept and a portion is missing. Counted here are roughly 48,000 clones, approximately 80% occurring once; the ten biggest clones make up around 3.5%. The V gene end was trimmed by 5 bases and the J gene end by 4 bases; junction bases not matched to a gene: 5. The CDR3 is made up of 15 amino acids. The V gene's germline CDR1 is LNHDA and CDR2 SQIVND (reference sequence). The origin of this receptor is an adult with mismatch repair-deficient cancer. The sequencing here drew on PBMCs, taken before pembrolizumab treatment. The gene calls are TRBV19 and TRBJ2-7; 13 bases line up with TRBD2. The CDR3 nucleotides are TGTGCCAGTAGTGCCGGACTAGCGGGAGAGTACGAGCAGTACTTC. This encodes CASSAGLAGEYEQYF.